The 20 T cell receptor beta chains in this list originate from one sample, sequenced in a study of shared clonotypes between healthy human individuals (dated by TCRdb to the early 2020s). Libraries were prepared through the immunoSEQ multiplex PCR assay. TCRdb limited this immuneACCESS table to in-frame rearrangements with V and J called. A share of clones is missing; checked studies link under half to unresolved V genes, and the rest is unexplained. A total of around 600,000 clones appear in this sample, about 96% of them only once. Around 0.057% of the sample lies in the top ten. Sequenced: naive CD4+ T cells sorted from blood. This specimen's cell subset or site label, per the study, means: CD45RA+ positively selected. The origin of the receptors is a woman in her 30s in good health.

This clone was recorded once. This sequence joins TRBV7-2 and TRBJ2-1; TRBD2 is a possible D gene (6 bases). V was pared by 1 base and J by 7 bases, with 14 bases between. The CDR3 is 15 residues long. Germline assignment: CDR1 SGHTA and CDR2 FQGNSA. The CDR3 reads CASSLELAGWNEQFF. The CDR3, as DNA: TGTGCCAGCAGCTTAGAACTAGCCGGTTGGAATGAGCAGTTCTTC.

The chain combines TRBV28 with TRBJ2-1; TRBD2 matches 8 bases. The germline CDR1 and CDR2 sequences are MDHEN and SYDVKM. With V trimmed by 2 bases and J by 12 bases, 3 bases remained unmatched. This CDR3 region has 12 residues. The CDR3 DNA reads as TGTGCCAGCAGTTTAAGGCGGGAGGTGCAGTTCTTC. It translates to CASSLRREVQFF.

The chain combines TRBV28 with TRBJ1-1, with 7 bases aligning to TRBD1. Per germline, CDR1 MDHEN and CDR2 SYDVKM. CDR3 length: 15 amino acids. J was trimmed by 4 bases and V by 5 bases; bases with no gene match: 10. The CDR3: CASSPPPGQLTEAFF. The CDR3 DNA reads as TGTGCCAGCAGTCCACCCCCGGGACAGCTCACTGAAGCTTTCTTT.

The chain is built from TRBV28 and TRBJ1-1, with D perhaps matching TRBD1 (5 bases). This CDR3 is built from 15 residues. V dropped 5 bases and J dropped 1 base, with 14 bases sitting between them. The germline gives CDR1 MDHEN, CDR2 SYDVKM. Written as DNA, the CDR3 is TGTGCCAGCAGTGGCCACTCGGGGGGGAACACTGAAGCTTTCTTT. Translation gives CASSGHSGGNTEAFF.

This rearrangement joins TRBV10-1 to TRBJ1-1; 8 positions match TRBD1. Germline V gene lookup returns CDR1 WNHNN and CDR2 SYGVQD (reference sequence). Losses at the gene ends were 2 bases for V and 3 bases for J; bases not matched to a gene: 2. CDR3 length: 14 residues. The CDR3 region has the DNA TGCGCCAGCAGTGAGGCAGGGGGCTACACTGAAGCTTTCTTT. Amino acid sequence: CASSEAGGYTEAFF.

V and J are TRBV7-2 and TRBJ2-1, with a tentative D call TRBD1 (6 bases). Per germline, CDR1 SGHTA and CDR2 FQGNSA. The ends were cut back, 5 bases at V and 8 bases at J, with 10 bases in the middle. There are 12 residues in the CDR3. The CDR3 coding sequence is TGTGCCAGCAGCGAAGGGGGAGATGAGCAGTTCTTC. Translated: CASSEGGDEQFF.

The V call is TRBV7-8, the J call TRBJ1-2; 9 nucleotides agree with TRBD1. Trimming at V came to 5 bases and at J to 1 base, leaving 5 bases not matched to a gene. This CDR3 is 15 amino acids long. Per the germline V gene, CDR1 is SGHVS and CDR2 is FQNEAQ. As DNA, the CDR3 is TGTGCCAGCAGCCCGAGACAGGGGGGTAACTATGGCTACACCTTC. Protein: CASSPRQGGNYGYTF.

This chain uses TRBV9 with TRBJ2-2; 12 bases line up with TRBD2. This CDR3 is 18 amino acids long. Germline CDR1 is SGDLS and CDR2 is YYNGEE. V shed 3 bases, J shed 1 base, and the junction held 7 bases outside the gene matches. This chain's CDR3 is CASSAGLAGNENTGELFF. The CDR3 coding sequence is TGTGCCAGCAGCGCAGGACTAGCGGGAAACGAGAACACCGGGGAGCTGTTTTTT. The entire variable domain, with the rest obtained from reference TRBV9 and TRBJ2-2, is as follows: DSGVTQTPKHLITATGQRVTLRCSPRSGDLSVYWYQQSLDQGLQFLIQYYNGEERAKGNILERFSAQQFPDLHSELNLSSLELGDSALYFCASSAGLAGNENTGELFFGEGSRLTVL.

The chain recombines TRBV6-6 with TRBJ1-3; D remains unclear. This CDR3 contains 13 residues. The germline V gene encodes CDR1 MNHNY and CDR2 SVGAGI (reference sequence). Trimming took off 8 bases at V and 3 bases at J, with 11 bases between the two ends. The CDR3 region is CASRLEGGNTIYF. As DNA, the CDR3 is TGTGCCAGCCGCCTGGAGGGTGGAAACACCATATATTTT.

The V call is TRBV4-1, the J call TRBJ1-5; D not resolved. V lost 4 bases and J 0 bases, leaving 10 bases between the germline ends. The CDR3 length is 15 residues. Germline lookup yields CDR1 MGHRA and CDR2 YSYEKL. Written as DNA, the CDR3 is TGCGCCAGCAGCCTAGAGTGGTTTAGCAATCAGCCCCAGCATTTT. It translates to CASSLEWFSNQPQHF.

This clone occurred a few times. The rearrangement uses TRBV5-1 and TRBJ1-2, with 9 bases aligning to TRBD1. The length of the CDR3 is 15 residues. V gave up 4 bases and J gave up 2 bases; unmatched junction bases: 6. Germline V gene sequence: CDR1 SGHRS, CDR2 YFSETQ. The CDR3 bases are TGCGCCAGCAGCCCGGAGGGGACAGGGAACTATGGCTACACCTTC. Translation gives CASSPEGTGNYGYTF.

The chain joins TRBV7-8 to TRBJ2-2; 14 bases map to TRBD2. CDR3 length equals 19 residues. CDR1 and CDR2 (germline): SGHVS, FQNEAQ. The V gene end was trimmed by 2 bases and the J gene end by 4 bases; junction bases not matched to a gene: 9. The CDR3, as DNA: TGTGCCAGCAGCTTACCGGGGACTAGCGGGAGCGTGGGCACCGGGGAGCTGTTTTTT. Amino acid sequence: CASSLPGTSGSVGTGELFF.

The chain links TRBV4-2 to TRBJ2-7; perhaps TRBD1 as D (6 bases). This CDR3 has 16 residues. Germline assignment: CDR1 LGHNA and CDR2 YNFKEQ. V gave up 0 bases and J gave up 1 base, with 13 bases separating them. The CDR3, as DNA: TGTGCCAGCAGCCAAGATCGGGACAACCCATCCTACGAGCAGTACTTC. Amino acid sequence: CASSQDRDNPSYEQYF.

This chain joins TRBV9 and TRBJ2-5; 8 bases align to TRBD2. Trimming took 0 bases from V and 1 from J; bases not matched to a gene: 2. This CDR3 comprises 15 residues. Germline CDR1 SGDLS, CDR2 YYNGEE. CDR3: CASSVGTSSQETQYF. CDR3 bases: TGTGCCAGCAGCGTAGGGACTAGCAGCCAAGAGACCCAGTACTTC.

The rearrangement uses TRBV5-1 and TRBJ1-1; TRBD1 agrees at 11 bases. This CDR3 region has 14 residues. With V trimmed by 2 bases and J by 9 bases, 6 bases remained unmatched. The germline gives CDR1 SGHRS, CDR2 YFSETQ. The CDR3 sequence: CASSFPGQGEQAFF. CDR3 nucleotides: TGCGCCAGCAGCTTCCCGGGACAGGGGGAGCAAGCTTTCTTT.

The genes are TRBV7-9 and TRBJ2-3; TRBD1 matches 7 bases. V dropped 0 bases and J dropped 5; count of bases not matched to a gene: 5. The CDR3 covers 15 residues. CDR1 and CDR2 from the germline V gene are SEHNR and FQNEAQ (reference sequence). CDR3 DNA: TGTGCCAGCAGCTTAGCCCGGACAGGAAAAGATACGCAGTATTTT. Protein sequence: CASSLARTGKDTQYF.

The chain's CDR3 is CASSYNNEQFF. CDR3 in DNA: TGCGCCAGCAGCTACAACAATGAGCAGTTCTTC. The chain recombines TRBV5-1 with TRBJ2-1; D is ambiguous. Germline loops: CDR1 SGHRS, CDR2 YFSETQ. The CDR3 totals 11 residues. Trimming cost V 3 bases and J 5 bases, with 3 bases left between them.

This clone has a single count. The J gene is TRBJ2-2, the V gene TRBV18; 7 bases fit TRBD2. In germline, CDR1 is KGHSH, CDR2 LQKENI. The CDR3 contains 15 residues. V gave up 2 bases and J gave up 2 bases; unmatched junction bases: 2. The CDR3 sequence: CASSPTSANTGELFF. CDR3 DNA: TGTGCCAGCTCACCAACTAGCGCTAACACCGGGGAGCTGTTTTTT. The entire variable domain, with the rest obtained from reference TRBV18 and TRBJ2-2, is as follows: NAGVMQNPRHLVRRRGQEARLRCSPMKGHSHVYWYRQLPEEGLKFMVYLQKENIIDESGMPKERFSAEFPKEGPSILRIQQVVRGDSAAYFCASSPTSANTGELFFGEGSRLTVL.

The gene calls are TRBV7-9 and TRBJ2-4; D is unclear. V shed 5 bases and J shed 5 bases, with 10 bases lying between them. The CDR3 loop spans 13 amino acids. CDR1 and CDR2 from the germline V gene are SEHNR and FQNEAQ (reference sequence). As DNA, the CDR3 is TGTGCCAGCAGCAGATGGACGGAAAACATTCAGTACTTC. This encodes CASSRWTENIQYF.

The chain employs TRBV19 and TRBJ2-3, with D possibly matching TRBD1 (5 bases). V was pared by 6 bases and J by 4 bases, with 14 bases between. Germline values: CDR1 LNHDA, CDR2 SQIVND (reference sequence). This CDR3 comprises 14 residues. CDR3 region: CASSLTGGADTQYF. The CDR3 DNA follows: TGTGCCAGTAGCCTAACAGGTGGCGCAGATACGCAGTATTTT.